This entry features one T cell receptor beta chain sequence. The antigen is not known. Data came from immunoSEQ multiplex PCR; TCRdb stores just in-frame clones and leaves some out. Among tens of thousands of clones listed, 72% were seen once. With ipilimumab providing CTLA-4 blockade, focal radiation was administered to patients who had chemo-refractory metastatic non-small-cell lung cancer. The data originate from a study of radiotherapy plus CTLA-4 blockade in lung cancer. Study background: Among all patients, 18% showed objective responses, while roughly 28% had disease control.

Findings of the study overall: It was early blood T cell clone dynamics, with interferon-beta, that reportedly best predicted response.

CDR1 is SEHNR, CDR2 FQNEAQ, per germline (reference sequence). The CDR3 length is 13 residues. V was trimmed by 3 bases and J by 7 bases, leaving 10 bases between them. The clonotype comes from a human donor with non-small cell lung cancer whose response to radiotherapy plus ipilimumab could not be evaluated. The source was peripheral blood, collected from a patient treated with radiotherapy plus ipilimumab. The rearrangement joins TRBV7-9 to TRBJ1-5; possible D gene TRBD1, 5 bases. The CDR3 region is CASSFSGGQPQHF. CDR3 nucleotide sequence: TGTGCCAGCAGCTTTTCCGGGGGGCAGCCCCAGCATTTT.